One and the same sample provided the 23 T cell receptor beta chains below, sequenced in a study of monozygotic twins with cystic fibrosis. Assay used: immunoSEQ multiplex PCR; TCRdb lists only in-frame clones, some missing. The sample lists 20,000 or so clones; around 87% were seen once. Sequenced sample: blood. These receptors came from a woman aged 30 to 39 with cystic fibrosis.

V gene TRBV6-5 combines with J gene TRBJ1-1; D is unresolved. CDR3 length equals 14 residues. Germline CDR1 MNHEY, CDR2 SVGAGI. V dropped 2 bases and J dropped 1 base, with 8 bases sitting between them. The CDR3 is CASSYGRENTEAFF. The CDR3 DNA reads TGTGCCAGCAGTTACGGCCGGGAGAACACTGAAGCTTTCTTT.

This chain connects TRBV10-2 to TRBJ1-2; possibly TRBD1 for D (5 bases). Trimming shortened V by 4 bases and J by 6 bases, and 12 bases separated the two germline ends. Germline lookup yields CDR1 WSHSY and CDR2 SAAADI. CDR3 size: 13 residues. The CDR3 region has the DNA TGCGCCAGCAGTGCGACAGTCTTGGATGGCTACACCTTC. Translation gives CASSATVLDGYTF.

This chain connects TRBV2 to TRBJ1-4; 8 nucleotides agree with TRBD1. Germline-derived CDR1 and CDR2 are SNHLY and FYNNEI. Losses at the gene ends were 6 bases for V and 4 bases for J; bases not matched to a gene: 10. The CDR3 has 16 residues. Written as DNA, the CDR3 is TGTGCCAGCAGCGTCCCACCGGGACAGGTTAATGAAAAACTGTTTTTT. Amino acids: CASSVPPGQVNEKLFF.

The chain employs TRBV7-2 and TRBJ2-5; 9 nucleotides agree with TRBD2. The germline gives CDR1 SGHTA, CDR2 FQGNSA. The trim removed 5 bases at V and 2 bases at J, leaving 15 bases unmatched. The CDR3 sequence is 18 residues long. CDR3 DNA: TGTGCCAGCAGCCCCGGGCTATCATGGACTAGCGAGCAAGAGACCCAGTACTTC. Its protein product is CASSPGLSWTSEQETQYF.

CDR3 coding DNA: TGTGCCAGCTCGCTCCGGGACAGAGCTTACGAGCAGTACTTC. Its protein is CASSLRDRAYEQYF. This chain links TRBV18 with TRBJ2-7; 7 bases are a match to TRBD1. This CDR3 is built from 14 residues. Per the germline V gene, CDR1 is KGHSH and CDR2 is LQKENI. J lost 4 bases, V lost 6 bases, and 9 bases had no gene match.

This chain uses TRBV6-5 with TRBJ1-2; possible D gene TRBD1, 6 bases. Germline values: CDR1 MNHEY, CDR2 SVGAGI. CDR3 length: 13 residues. V gave up 6 bases and J gave up 8 bases, with 16 bases separating them. The CDR3 loop reads CASSPTGRGGYTF. DNA for the CDR3: TGTGCCAGCAGCCCCACAGGGCGAGGAGGCTACACCTTC.

CDR3 protein: CASSYPGAYEQYF. The CDR3 DNA sequence: TGTGCCAGCAGCTACCCGGGAGCCTACGAGCAGTACTTC. V gene TRBV5-4 combines with J gene TRBJ2-7; TRBD2 is a possible D gene (6 bases). The CDR3 is 13 residues long. Trimming removed 3 bases at V and 2 bases at J, with 9 bases between. Germline assignment: CDR1 SGHNT and CDR2 YYREEE (reference sequence).

This chain connects TRBV4-3 to TRBJ1-5; D not resolved. The CDR3 totals 13 residues. The V end was cut by 2 bases, the J end by 7 bases, with 9 bases between. Per the germline V gene, CDR1 is LGHNA and CDR2 is YSLEER. CDR3 DNA sequence: TGCGCCAGCAGCCAACAGTCAGGACAGCCCCAGCATTTT. This gives the protein CASSQQSGQPQHF.

This rearrangement joins TRBV7-9 to TRBJ2-5; D is perhaps TRBD2 (6 bases). Trimming took off 8 bases at V and 1 base at J, with 14 bases between the two ends. The CDR3 is made up of 14 amino acids. Germline-derived CDR1 and CDR2 are SEHNR and FQNEAQ (reference sequence). This chain's CDR3 is CASGSGVSQETQYF. CDR3 nucleotide sequence: TGTGCCAGCGGGTCGGGGGTATCCCAAGAGACCCAGTACTTC.

The V call is TRBV2, the J call TRBJ1-5; unclear D gene. CDR3 size: 13 residues. Germline V gene lookup returns CDR1 SNHLY and CDR2 FYNNEI. V was pared by 3 bases and J by 4 bases, with 7 bases between. Here the CDR3 DNA reads TGTGCCAGCAGTGAGGGGTTAAATCAGCCCCAGCATTTT. Its protein product is CASSEGLNQPQHF.

The rearrangement links TRBV5-1 to TRBJ2-5; perhaps TRBD1 as D (6 bases). Germline loops: CDR1 SGHRS, CDR2 YFSETQ. The CDR3 has 14 residues. V was pared by 1 base and J by 4 bases, with 11 bases between. CDR3 sequence: CASSLSGTRETQYF. The DNA for the CDR3 is TGCGCCAGCAGCTTGTCAGGGACAAGAGAGACCCAGTACTTC.

This clone appeared once. This chain uses TRBV29-1 with TRBJ1-4; a possible D gene is TRBD1 (5 bases). The CDR3 runs to 14 residues. V dropped 4 bases and J dropped 8 bases, with 17 bases sitting between them. Germline V gene lookup returns CDR1 SQVTM and CDR2 ANQGSEA. CDR3 region: CSVVEDSQGEKLFF. The CDR3 DNA reads as TGCAGCGTTGTGGAGGACTCCCAGGGAGAAAAACTGTTTTTT.

This chain uses TRBV19 with TRBJ1-5, with D perhaps TRBD1 (6 bases). CDR3 length: 15 residues. The V and J ends lost 6 bases and 1 base respectively, with 13 bases between them. Germline V gene lookup returns CDR1 LNHDA and CDR2 SQIVND (reference sequence). The CDR3 coding sequence is TGTGCCAGTAGGACCTCGGACAGAAGCAATCAGCCCCAGCATTTT. It yields the protein CASRTSDRSNQPQHF.

This clone is a singleton in its sample. This sequence joins TRBV5-1 and TRBJ1-1; D unresolved. Germline V gene data show CDR1 as SGHRS and CDR2 as YFSETQ. V was clipped by 1 base and J by 1 base, with 2 bases between them. The CDR3 length is 12 residues. The CDR3 is CASSLTNTEAFF. The CDR3, as DNA: TGCGCCAGCAGCTTGACGAACACTGAAGCTTTCTTT.

This chain uses TRBV5-1 with TRBJ2-3; TRBD2 aligns across 10 bases. Losses at the gene ends were 2 bases for V and 0 bases for J; bases not matched to a gene: 6. The CDR3 is made up of 17 amino acids. Germline assignment: CDR1 SGHRS and CDR2 YFSETQ. The CDR3 nucleotides read TGCGCCAGCAGCTTCACGACTAGCGGGTATAGCACAGATACGCAGTATTTT. Its translation is CASSFTTSGYSTDTQYF.

The gene calls are TRBV19 and TRBJ1-1, with 7 bases that match TRBD1. This CDR3 has 14 amino acids. Germline CDR1 is LNHDA and CDR2 is SQIVND (reference sequence). Trimming took 7 bases from V and 1 from J; bases not matched to a gene: 6. The CDR3 sequence is CASIKDRKNTEAFF. The CDR3 nucleotides are TGTGCCAGTATCAAGGACAGGAAGAACACTGAAGCTTTCTTT.

The chain links TRBV28 to TRBJ2-1, with D tentatively TRBD1 (5 bases). Germline V gene data show CDR1 as MDHEN and CDR2 as SYDVKM. The CDR3 covers 17 residues. The V end lost 3 bases, the J end lost 13 bases, and 28 bases lay between the germline ends. CDR3 nucleotide sequence: TGTGCCAGCAGTTTTCCGATCTCTGGGGCTAACTTCCCCCCACAGTTCTTC. Translation: CASSFPISGANFPPQFF.

J is TRBJ1-1 and V is TRBV10-2; 8 bases line up with TRBD1. J was trimmed by 4 bases and V by 5 bases; bases with no gene match: 3. CDR1 is WSHSY, CDR2 SAAADI, per germline. CDR3 size: 13 residues. CDR3 coding DNA: TGCGCCAGCAGTCTTACAGGGGGCACTGAAGCTTTCTTT. It encodes CASSLTGGTEAFF.

This clone has a single count. The chain couples TRBV2 to TRBJ1-3; the D is unclear. This CDR3 is built from 15 residues. V was trimmed by 1 base and J by 0 bases, leaving 7 bases between them. CDR1 and CDR2 from the germline V gene are SNHLY and FYNNEI. CDR3 DNA: TGTGCCAGCAGTGAAGAACCGTTCTCTGGAAACACCATATATTTT. This sequence encodes CASSEEPFSGNTIYF.

This rearrangement joins TRBV5-1 to TRBJ1-1, with TRBD1 as a possible D gene (5 bases). Germline loops: CDR1 SGHRS, CDR2 YFSETQ. The CDR3 is made up of 15 amino acids. The V and J ends lost 1 base and 1 base respectively, with 11 bases between them. The CDR3 nucleotides are TGCGCCAGCAGCTTGTGGGTAGGACAGAACACTGAAGCTTTCTTT. Its protein product is CASSLWVGQNTEAFF.

This clone was found once. The CDR3 bases are TGCAGCGTTCAAAAGGGTTCCCGGAATGGCTACACCTTC. Encoded protein: CSVQKGSRNGYTF. The gene calls are TRBV29-1 and TRBJ1-2, with no clear D. The V gene lost 5 bases and the J gene lost 6 bases, with 16 bases spanning the gap. The germline V gene encodes CDR1 SQVTM and CDR2 ANQGSEA. The length of the CDR3 is 13 residues.

This clone has more than one count but fewer than ten. The V gene is TRBV6-1, the J gene TRBJ2-7; a weak D match, TRBD1 (5 bases). Trimming took off 3 bases at V and 5 bases at J, with 17 bases between the two ends. Germline lookup yields CDR1 MNHNS and CDR2 SASEGT. CDR3 length: 15 amino acids. The CDR3 is CASSEVLEGAHEQYF. DNA of the CDR3: TGTGCCAGCAGTGAGGTCTTGGAAGGGGCCCACGAGCAGTACTTC.

The table lists this clone with a few counts. V is TRBV6-5 and J is TRBJ1-2, with a weak D call TRBD1 (5 bases). Germline V gene lookup returns CDR1 MNHEY and CDR2 SVGAGI. Trimming removed 0 bases from V and 1 base from J, with 9 bases in between. The CDR3 has 15 amino acids. The CDR3 sequence: CASSYSLGDNYGYTF. The CDR3 coding sequence is TGTGCCAGCAGTTACTCGTTGGGGGATAACTATGGCTACACCTTC.